This entry is about one T cell receptor (beta chain). Its antigen is undetermined. The entry originates in a study of T cells in Graves' hyperthyroidism and ophthalmopathy. Study-wide context: Peripheral blood was acquired at first diagnosis, ahead of any therapy whatsoever. General study points: The authors' 13 V-J model separated ophthalmopathy from stable hyperthyroidism.

The investigators amplified TCR beta CDR3 regions from RNA transcripts. The study used the HTBI primer set for a first-round RT-PCR of the TCR CDR3. TCRdb analysed the multiplex PCR reads with MiXCR anew, one entry per CDR3 protein. The sample lists a few hundred thousand distinct CDR3 sequences, roughly a fifth occurring once. Stability of Graves' hyperthyroidism was defined as absent ophthalmopathy progression within 18 months. Each 10 ml fresh peripheral blood draw supplied the PBMCs. This CDR3 region has 13 residues. Germline lookup yields CDR1 SNHLY and CDR2 FYNNEI. Trimming took 6 bases from V and 6 from J, leaving 14 bases between them.

This receptor was taken from a woman aged 50 to 65 with Graves' hyperthyroidism. This chain joins TRBV2 and TRBJ1-2; possible D gene TRBD1, 5 bases. The sequenced sample consisted of blood. CDR3 region: CASSRPGRDGYTF. DNA of the CDR3: TGTGCCAGCAGCCGGCCGGGACGGGATGGCTACACCTTC.